These 10 T cell receptor beta chains originate from one sample sequenced in a study of follicular helper T cells after annual influenza vaccination. Profiling relied on immunoSEQ multiplex PCR, and the TCRdb table lists in-frame clones only, not all of them. The sample shows roughly 8,000 clones, roughly 85% of them seen only once. As for time point: 2014-2015 season, 7 days after vaccination. The material sequenced was CXCR5+ CD38- circulating T follicular helper cells from blood, taken 7 days after influenza vaccination. Subset described: circulating Tfh, non-naive CD4+CXCR5+PD-1+ (ICOS+CD38+ or ICOS-CD38-). These TCRs come from an adult who received the influenza vaccine.

The chain carries TRBV7-2 and TRBJ1-5; 7 positions match TRBD1. The V gene end was trimmed by 4 bases and the J gene end by 3 bases; junction bases not matched to a gene: 6. Germline V gene sequence: CDR1 SGHTA, CDR2 FQGNSA. The CDR3 consists of 15 residues. The CDR3 bases are TGTGCCAGCAGCTATAGACAGGGAGCCAATCAGCCCCAGCATTTT. Its protein is CASSYRQGANQPQHF.

This clone has just one count. The CDR3: CASREGAGGYTF. DNA of the CDR3: TGTGCCAGCAGAGAGGGGGCCGGTGGCTACACCTTC. The chain uses TRBV6-5 and TRBJ1-2; TRBD1 matches 7 bases. The trim removed 6 bases at V and 7 bases at J, leaving 5 bases unmatched. Germline CDR1 MNHEY, CDR2 SVGAGI. CDR3 length equals 12 residues.

The V gene is TRBV30, the J gene TRBJ1-4; D unclear. The V end was cut by 3 bases, the J end by 8 bases, with 10 bases between. The V gene's germline CDR1 is GTSNPN and CDR2 SVGIG (reference sequence). CDR3 size: 12 residues. The CDR3 sequence: CAWSRDREKLFF. CDR3 DNA: TGTGCCTGGAGCCGAGACCGAGAAAAACTGTTTTTT. The variable domain in full, completed from reference TRBV30 and TRBJ1-4, reads SQTIHQWPATLVQPVGSPLSLECTVEGTSNPNLYWYRQAAGRGLQLLFYSVGIGQISSEVPQNLSASRPQDRQFILSSKKLLLSDSGFYLCAWSRDREKLFFGSGTQLSVL.

The genes are TRBV4-3 and TRBJ1-4; 11 bases match TRBD1. Germline V gene data show CDR1 as LGHNA and CDR2 as YSLEER. Germline trimming cut 2 bases from V and 8 bases from J; bases unmatched to any gene: 4. The CDR3 runs 15 residues. The CDR3: CASSQTGQGGEKLFF. DNA for the CDR3: TGCGCCAGCAGCCAAACGGGACAGGGGGGAGAAAAACTGTTTTTT.

The gene calls are TRBV27 and TRBJ1-1; D may be TRBD1 (6 bases). V dropped 5 bases and J dropped 11 bases, with 27 bases sitting between them. This CDR3 comprises 16 residues. Germline values: CDR1 MNHEY, CDR2 SMNVEV (reference sequence). The CDR3 DNA is TGTGCCAGCAGTGAGGGGGGGTCAGGGTTTGGTTCGGTTGCTTTCTTT. It encodes CASSEGGSGFGSVAFF.

This chain uses TRBV5-1 with TRBJ1-5, with D tentatively TRBD1 (6 bases). V dropped 4 bases and J dropped 4 bases, with 15 bases sitting between them. CDR3 length: 15 residues. Germline V gene sequence: CDR1 SGHRS, CDR2 YFSETQ. CDR3 region: CASSATGTPNQPQHF. For the CDR3, the DNA is TGCGCCAGCAGCGCGACCGGGACACCAAATCAGCCCCAGCATTTT.

This sequence joins TRBV20-1 and TRBJ2-5; D gene unclear. Germline V gene data show CDR1 as DFQATT and CDR2 as SNEGSKA (reference sequence). This CDR3 comprises 11 residues. V gave up 2 bases and J gave up 5 bases, with 6 bases separating them. The CDR3 spells CSARLRETQYF. The CDR3 DNA follows: TGCAGTGCTAGACTCAGGGAGACCCAGTACTTC.

This clone was recorded a few times. The chain joins TRBV7-9 to TRBJ1-6, with no clear D. Germline CDR1 is SEHNR and CDR2 is FQNEAQ (reference sequence). Trimming cost V 5 bases and J 9 bases, with 8 bases left between them. The CDR3 sequence is 12 residues long. As DNA, the CDR3 is TGTGCCAGCAGCCTCTCCAGTTCACCCCTCCACTTT. Its protein product is CASSLSSSPLHF.

The chain joins TRBV13 to TRBJ2-2; perhaps D is TRBD1 or TRBD2 (5 bases each). CDR1 PRHDT and CDR2 FYEKMQ come from the germline V gene (reference sequence). With 5 bases removed from V and 6 bases from J, the gap between germline ends came to 22 bases. There are 17 residues in the CDR3. The CDR3 DNA reads TGTGCCAGCAGCGTGCCGGGACCCGCGGCTTCCCCCGGGGAGCTGTTTTTT. The encoded protein is CASSVPGPAASPGELFF.

The V call is TRBV19, the J call TRBJ1-6; D gene unclear. Germline lookup yields CDR1 LNHDA and CDR2 SQIVND (reference sequence). The V gene lost 5 bases and the J gene lost 6 bases, with 8 bases spanning the gap. The CDR3 consists of 13 residues. This chain's CDR3 is CASSQKPNSPLHF. CDR3 coding DNA: TGTGCCAGTAGTCAAAAGCCTAATTCACCCCTCCACTTT.